One and the same sample provided the 26 T cell receptor beta chains below, sequenced in a study of blood T cell repertoires in COVID-19. Clones were read by immunoSEQ multiplex PCR, and TCRdb kept only the in-frame ones, dropping some. Among about 34,000 clones listed, 85% to 95% were seen once. The sample was peripheral blood. These receptors were taken from a human donor in a cohort sampled during active COVID-19.

This clone was found once. This chain links TRBV6-5 with TRBJ1-1; D may be TRBD1 (6 bases). Germline assignment: CDR1 MNHEY and CDR2 SVGAGI. The CDR3 totals 13 residues. V was cut by 10 bases and J by 0 bases, with 12 bases left in between. The CDR3 DNA follows: TGTGCCATCTGGACAGATTTGAACACTGAAGCTTTCTTT. Amino acids: CAIWTDLNTEAFF.

The rearrangement links TRBV3-1 (or the pseudogene TRBV3-2) to TRBJ2-7, with D uncertain. Deletions cut 0 bases from V and 5 bases from J, with 23 bases between. Germline values: CDR1 LGHDT, CDR2 YNNKEL (reference sequence). This CDR3 contains 18 residues. In DNA form, the CDR3 reads TGTGCCAGCAGCCAAGAGGCAGGCACCCTAATGGGTTACGACGAGCAGTACTTC. Protein: CASSQEAGTLMGYDEQYF.

The chain employs TRBV9 and TRBJ2-1; 11 nucleotides align to TRBD2. The CDR3 consists of 15 residues. Germline V CDR1 and CDR2: SGDLS, YYNGEE. After removal of 0 bases from V and 8 bases from J, the junction contained 4 bases not matched to a gene. CDR3 nucleotides: TGTGCCAGCAGCGTAGGACTAGCGGGAAGGGATGAGCAGTTCTTC. This encodes CASSVGLAGRDEQFF. Using reference TRBV9 and TRBJ2-1 for the parts outside the CDR3, the full variable domain is DSGVTQTPKHLITATGQRVTLRCSPRSGDLSVYWYQQSLDQGLQFLIQYYNGEERAKGNILERFSAQQFPDLHSELNLSSLELGDSALYFCASSVGLAGRDEQFFGPGTRLTVL.

The chain joins TRBV6-5 to TRBJ2-7; TRBD2 matches 7 bases. V was pared by 4 bases and J by 0 bases, with 6 bases of the junction left unmatched. The germline gives CDR1 MNHEY, CDR2 SVGAGI. This CDR3 comprises 15 residues. The CDR3 protein is CASSSMRGSSYEQYF. CDR3 coding DNA: TGTGCCAGCAGTTCGATGCGGGGGAGCTCCTACGAGCAGTACTTC.

The V gene is TRBV11-3, the J gene TRBJ2-1; weak D call: TRBD2 (6 bases). Trimming took 8 bases from V and 6 from J, leaving 8 bases between them. The CDR3 sequence is 11 residues long. Germline CDR1 SGHNT, CDR2 YENEEA. Here the CDR3 DNA reads TGTGCCAGCCGGCGGGGCAATGAGCAGTTCTTC. This codes for CASRRGNEQFF.

The rearrangement joins TRBV10-3 to TRBJ1-4; D call uncertain. Trimming took off 0 bases at V and 6 bases at J, with 11 bases between the two ends. The CDR3 loop spans 15 amino acids. The germline V gene has CDR1 ENHRY and CDR2 SYGVKD. This CDR3 reads CAISESLHRDEKLFF. The CDR3 DNA follows: TGTGCCATCAGTGAGTCCCTACACCGGGATGAAAAACTGTTTTTT.

This clone was observed a few times. The chain links TRBV9 to TRBJ2-1; no firm D call. CDR3 length: 13 amino acids. V lost 4 bases, J lost 9 bases, and 14 bases lay in between. The V gene's germline CDR1 is SGDLS and CDR2 YYNGEE. The CDR3, as DNA: TGTGCCAGCAGCCCGTACCCGCTCGGTGAGCAGTTCTTC. This encodes CASSPYPLGEQFF.

The V call is TRBV27, the J call TRBJ1-1; perhaps TRBD1 as D (6 bases). In germline, CDR1 is MNHEY, CDR2 SMNVEV (reference sequence). The CDR3 is 17 residues long. The V end was cut by 1 base, the J end by 1 base, with 16 bases between. CDR3: CASSLFMVGASNTEAFF. In nucleotides, the CDR3 is TGTGCCAGCAGTTTATTTATGGTGGGGGCTTCGAACACTGAAGCTTTCTTT.

The genes are TRBV7-9 and TRBJ1-1; D is unresolved. The CDR3 has 12 residues. The germline CDR1 and CDR2 sequences are SEHNR and FQNEAQ (reference sequence). Trimming cost V 5 bases and J 5 bases, with 9 bases left between them. CDR3: CASSGHRTEAFF. The DNA for the CDR3 is TGTGCCAGCAGCGGGCATCGAACTGAAGCTTTCTTT.

The chain joins TRBV7-9 to TRBJ2-7; the D gene is possibly TRBD1 (6 bases). There are 15 residues in the CDR3. From germline, CDR1 is SEHNR and CDR2 FQNEAQ (reference sequence). Trimming took off 5 bases at V and 0 bases at J, with 14 bases between the two ends. Here the CDR3 DNA reads TGTGCCAGCAGCGCCGGGACAACGGACTCCTACGAGCAGTACTTC. This translates into CASSAGTTDSYEQYF.

The CDR3 DNA follows: TGTGCCAGCAGCCGACGGGACAGGGGGAATTCACCCCTCCACTTT. Its translation is CASSRRDRGNSPLHF. V gene TRBV6-5 combines with J gene TRBJ1-6, with 11 bases lining up with TRBD1. Losses at the gene ends were 6 bases for V and 7 bases for J; bases not matched to a gene: 5. The CDR3 spans 15 residues. The germline V gene encodes CDR1 MNHEY and CDR2 SVGAGI.

The chain is built from TRBV3-1 (or the pseudogene TRBV3-2) and TRBJ2-7; perhaps TRBD2 as D (6 bases). Between the trimmed V and J ends, which lost 2 bases and 2 bases, there was a span of 13 bases. In germline, CDR1 is LGHDT, CDR2 YNNKEL (reference sequence). The CDR3 consists of 15 residues. Here the CDR3 DNA reads TGTGCCAGCAGCCAACGGCCTAGCGTCCCCTACGAGCAGTACTTC. The encoded protein is CASSQRPSVPYEQYF.

This chain uses TRBV29-1 with TRBJ2-1; tentatively, D is TRBD1 (6 bases). This CDR3 comprises 12 residues. Deletions cut 3 bases from V and 5 bases from J, with 8 bases between. Germline V gene data show CDR1 as SQVTM and CDR2 as ANQGSEA. CDR3 in DNA: TGCAGCGTTGACAGGGGTCACAATGAGCAGTTCTTC. Amino acid sequence: CSVDRGHNEQFF.

This clone was counted a single time. The chain has TRBV6-5 and TRBJ1-5; 8 bases are shared with TRBD1. Germline values: CDR1 MNHEY, CDR2 SVGAGI. The CDR3 is 15 amino acids. Losses at the gene ends were 6 bases for V and 3 bases for J; bases not matched to a gene: 7. The CDR3 spells CASRGGTGTNQPQHF. CDR3 nucleotide sequence: TGTGCCAGCAGGGGAGGGACAGGCACCAATCAGCCCCAGCATTTT.

The V and J genes are TRBV19 and TRBJ1-6; D unclear. CDR1 is LNHDA and CDR2 is SQIVND in the germline V gene (reference sequence). The CDR3 has 12 amino acids. V was cut by 3 bases and J by 10 bases, with 7 bases left in between. The CDR3 sequence: CASSMERSPLHF. As DNA, the CDR3 is TGTGCCAGTAGTATGGAGCGGTCACCCCTCCACTTT.

V gene TRBV9 combines with J gene TRBJ1-4; 9 bases are shared with TRBD1. Germline V gene sequence: CDR1 SGDLS, CDR2 YYNGEE. The junction had 3 bases not matched to a gene; V was cut back by 3 bases and J by 6 bases. The CDR3 consists of 14 residues. This chain's CDR3 is CASSDGQGYEKLFF. The CDR3, as DNA: TGTGCCAGCAGCGACGGACAGGGGTATGAAAAACTGTTTTTT.

This rearrangement joins TRBV7-9 to TRBJ1-5; 9 nucleotides align to TRBD1. J gave up 0 bases and V 2 bases, and 11 bases lay outside the gene matches. This CDR3 has 19 residues. Germline CDR1 SEHNR, CDR2 FQNEAQ (reference sequence). The CDR3, as DNA: TGTGCCAGCAGCTTACGGCCGGGACAGGGCGGATATAGCAATCAGCCCCAGCATTTT. Its protein is CASSLRPGQGGYSNQPQHF.

The chain uses TRBV4-1 and TRBJ1-6, with D perhaps matching TRBD1 (5 bases). Per germline, CDR1 MGHRA and CDR2 YSYEKL. This CDR3 has 14 residues. Trimming left V 6 bases short and J 7 bases short, with 13 bases between. This chain's CDR3 is CASRPGLTNSPLHF. CDR3 coding DNA: TGCGCCAGCAGGCCGGGACTCACGAATTCACCCCTCCACTTT.

The V call is TRBV4-1, the J call TRBJ2-1, with 8 nucleotides matching TRBD2. CDR1 and CDR2 from the germline V gene are MGHRA and YSYEKL. The V and J ends lost 2 bases and 5 bases, in that order; junction bases with no gene match: 14. This CDR3 is built from 18 residues. The CDR3 spells CASSQRGPGGNYDNEQFF. The CDR3 DNA sequence: TGCGCCAGCAGCCAAAGAGGTCCGGGAGGGAACTACGACAATGAGCAGTTCTTC.

This chain links TRBV27 with TRBJ2-7, with 10 bases aligning to TRBD2. This CDR3 region has 17 residues. CDR1 is MNHEY and CDR2 is SMNVEV in the germline V gene (reference sequence). V was pared by 6 bases and J by 0 bases, with 11 bases of the junction left unmatched. The CDR3 DNA reads TGTGCCAGCAGCCTTAGGGCCGGACTAGCGGCCTCCTACGAGCAGTACTTC. Translated, it gives CASSLRAGLAASYEQYF.

This clone was seen once. The rearrangement links TRBV30 to TRBJ1-2, with D unclear. The V end was cut by 2 bases, the J end by 1 base, with 8 bases between. This CDR3 comprises 13 residues. In germline, CDR1 is GTSNPN, CDR2 SVGIG (reference sequence). The CDR3 is CAWSTRGNYGYTF. As DNA, the CDR3 is TGTGCCTGGAGTACCCGGGGTAACTATGGCTACACCTTC. Full variable domain (remainder filled in from reference TRBV30 and TRBJ1-2): SQTIHQWPATLVQPVGSPLSLECTVEGTSNPNLYWYRQAAGRGLQLLFYSVGIGQISSEVPQNLSASRPQDRQFILSSKKLLLSDSGFYLCAWSTRGNYGYTFGSGTRLTVV.

CDR3 in amino acids: CASSDLTGTGFYEQYF. The CDR3 nucleotides are TGCGCCAGCAGTGATTTAACCGGGACAGGTTTCTACGAGCAGTACTTC. V gene TRBV10-1 combines with J gene TRBJ2-7, with 8 bases matching TRBD1. Germline V gene lookup returns CDR1 WNHNN and CDR2 SYGVQD (reference sequence). The CDR3 length is 16 residues. V dropped 3 bases and J dropped 3; count of bases not matched to a gene: 10.

The CDR3 loop reads CASSIPGLAYEQYF. The CDR3 region has the DNA TGTGCCAGCAGCATACCGGGACTAGCCTACGAGCAGTACTTC. The chain recombines TRBV7-9 with TRBJ2-7; 8 nucleotides line up with TRBD2. Germline-derived CDR1 and CDR2 are SEHNR and FQNEAQ (reference sequence). CDR3 length: 14 residues. V lost 5 bases, J lost 2 bases, and 5 bases stayed unmatched.

V usage is TRBV19 and J usage is TRBJ1-1, with a possible D match to TRBD1 (5 bases). The CDR3 covers 13 residues. Trimming cost V 5 bases and J 4 bases, with 11 bases left between them. Germline V lookup: CDR1 LNHDA, CDR2 SQIVND (reference sequence). The CDR3 reads CASSVTASTEAFF. In DNA form, the CDR3 reads TGTGCCAGTAGTGTGACAGCCTCCACTGAAGCTTTCTTT.

This sequence joins TRBV10-1 and TRBJ2-7, with 9 nucleotides matching TRBD1. Looked up from germline, CDR1 is WNHNN and CDR2 is SYGVQD (reference sequence). V shed 7 bases and J 4 bases; nucleotides not matched to a gene: 5. CDR3 length equals 13 residues. DNA of the CDR3: TGCGCCAGCACCCTGGGACAGGGATACGAGCAGTACTTC. As protein: CASTLGQGYEQYF.

J is TRBJ1-4 and V is TRBV6-5; TRBD1 agrees at 7 bases. This CDR3 contains 12 residues. Germline assignment: CDR1 MNHEY and CDR2 SVGAGI. J gave up 14 bases and V 5 bases, and 8 bases lay outside the gene matches. The CDR3 coding sequence is TGTGCCAGCAGTCAAAGACAGGGCAGGCTGTTTTTT. Amino acid sequence: CASSQRQGRLFF.